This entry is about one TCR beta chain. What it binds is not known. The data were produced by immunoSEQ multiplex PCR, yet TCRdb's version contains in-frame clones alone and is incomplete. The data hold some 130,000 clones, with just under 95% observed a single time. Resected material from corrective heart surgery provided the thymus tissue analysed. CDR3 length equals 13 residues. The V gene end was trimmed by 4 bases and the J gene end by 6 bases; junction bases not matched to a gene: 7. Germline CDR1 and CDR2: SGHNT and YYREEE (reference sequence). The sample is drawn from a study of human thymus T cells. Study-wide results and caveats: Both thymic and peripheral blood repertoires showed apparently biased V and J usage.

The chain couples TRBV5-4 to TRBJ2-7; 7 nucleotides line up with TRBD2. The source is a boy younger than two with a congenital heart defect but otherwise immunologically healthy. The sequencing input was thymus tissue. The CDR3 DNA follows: TGTGCCAGCAGCGCCCGACTAGCCTCCGAGCAGTACTTC. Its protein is CASSARLASEQYF.